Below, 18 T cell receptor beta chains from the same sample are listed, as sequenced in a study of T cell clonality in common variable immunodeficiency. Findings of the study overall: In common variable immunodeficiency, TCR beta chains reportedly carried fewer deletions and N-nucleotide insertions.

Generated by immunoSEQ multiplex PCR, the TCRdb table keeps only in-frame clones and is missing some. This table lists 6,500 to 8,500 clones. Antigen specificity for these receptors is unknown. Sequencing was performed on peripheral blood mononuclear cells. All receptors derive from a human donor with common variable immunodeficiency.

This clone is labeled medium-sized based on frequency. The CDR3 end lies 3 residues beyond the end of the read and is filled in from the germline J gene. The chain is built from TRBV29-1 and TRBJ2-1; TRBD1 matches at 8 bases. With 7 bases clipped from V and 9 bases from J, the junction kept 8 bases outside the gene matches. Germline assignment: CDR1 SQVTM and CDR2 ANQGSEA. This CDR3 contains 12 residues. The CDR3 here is CSASTGAGEQFF. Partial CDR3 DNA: TGCAGCGCCTCGACAGGGGCGGGTGAG.

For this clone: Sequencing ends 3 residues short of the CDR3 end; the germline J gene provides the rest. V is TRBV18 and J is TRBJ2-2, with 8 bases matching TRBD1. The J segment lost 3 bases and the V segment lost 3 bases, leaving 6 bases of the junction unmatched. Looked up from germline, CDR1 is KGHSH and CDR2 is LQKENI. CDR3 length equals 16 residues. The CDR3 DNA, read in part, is TGTGCCAGCTCACCTTCCAGGGGGCCTTACACCGGGGAG. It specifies CASSPSRGPYTGE. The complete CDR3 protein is CASSPSRGPYTGELFF.

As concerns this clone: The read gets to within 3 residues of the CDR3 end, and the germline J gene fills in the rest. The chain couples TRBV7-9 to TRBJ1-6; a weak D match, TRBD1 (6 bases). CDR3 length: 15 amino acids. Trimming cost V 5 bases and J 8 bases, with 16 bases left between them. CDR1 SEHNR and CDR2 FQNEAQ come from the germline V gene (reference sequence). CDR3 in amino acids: CASSLIQGVDSPLHF. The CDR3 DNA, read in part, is TGTGCCAGCAGCCTGATACAGGGAGTAGATTCACCC.

This CDR3 reads CASSLGTLANYGYTF. The covered CDR3 bases are TGTGCCAGCAGCTTAGGTACTTTAGCTAACTATGGC. This chain connects TRBV7-2 to TRBJ1-2; D is ambiguous. The read ends 3 residues shy of where the CDR3 ends; the end is completed using the germline J gene. Germline-derived CDR1 and CDR2 are SGHTA and FQGNSA. With 1 base removed from V and 0 bases from J, the gap between germline ends came to 9 bases. This CDR3 region has 15 residues.

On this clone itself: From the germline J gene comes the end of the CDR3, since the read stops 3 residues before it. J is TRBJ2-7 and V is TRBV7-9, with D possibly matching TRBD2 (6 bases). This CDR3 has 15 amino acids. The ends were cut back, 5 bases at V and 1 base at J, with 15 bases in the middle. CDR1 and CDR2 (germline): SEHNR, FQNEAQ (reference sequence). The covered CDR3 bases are TGTGCCAGCAGCCCTTTTGGTGCGGGATCCTACGAG. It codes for CASSPFGAGSYE. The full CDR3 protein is CASSPFGAGSYEQYF.

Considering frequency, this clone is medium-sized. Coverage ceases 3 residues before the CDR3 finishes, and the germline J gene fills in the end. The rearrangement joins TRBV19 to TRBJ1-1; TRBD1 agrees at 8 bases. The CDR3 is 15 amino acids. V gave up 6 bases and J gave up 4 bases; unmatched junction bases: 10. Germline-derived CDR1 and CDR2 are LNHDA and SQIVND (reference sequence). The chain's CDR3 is CASSFIQGDGTEAFF. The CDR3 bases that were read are TGTGCCAGTAGCTTCATACAGGGGGACGGCACTGAA.

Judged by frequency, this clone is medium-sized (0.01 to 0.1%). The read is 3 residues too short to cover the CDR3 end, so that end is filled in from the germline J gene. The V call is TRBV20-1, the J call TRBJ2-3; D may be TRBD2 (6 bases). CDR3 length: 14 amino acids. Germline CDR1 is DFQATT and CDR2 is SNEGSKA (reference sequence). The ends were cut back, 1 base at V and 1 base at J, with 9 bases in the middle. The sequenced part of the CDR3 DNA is TGCAGTGCTAGAGTTGAGCGGGGCACAGATACG. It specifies CSARVERGTDT. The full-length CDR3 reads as CSARVERGTDTQYF.

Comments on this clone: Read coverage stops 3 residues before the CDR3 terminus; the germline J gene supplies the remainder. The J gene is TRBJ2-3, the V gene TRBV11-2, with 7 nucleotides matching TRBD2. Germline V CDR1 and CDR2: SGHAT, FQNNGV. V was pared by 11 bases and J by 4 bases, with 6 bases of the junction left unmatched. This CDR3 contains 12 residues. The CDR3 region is CAPRAGADTQYF. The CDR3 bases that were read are TGTGCCCCCCGGGCGGGGGCAGATACG.

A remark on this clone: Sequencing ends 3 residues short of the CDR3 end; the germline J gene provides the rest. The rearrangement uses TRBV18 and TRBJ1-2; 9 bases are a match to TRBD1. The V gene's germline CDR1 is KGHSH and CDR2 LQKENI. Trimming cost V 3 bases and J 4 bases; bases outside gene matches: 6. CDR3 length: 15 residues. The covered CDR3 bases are TGTGCCAGCTCACCCACAGGGGGCGAGGTCTATGGC. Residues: CASSPTGGEVYG. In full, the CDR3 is CASSPTGGEVYGYTF.

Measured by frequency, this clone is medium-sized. The CDR3 sequence is CASSPGGINEKLFF. The part of the CDR3 DNA that was read is TGTGCCAGCTCACCAGGGGGCATTAATGAAAAA. This sequence joins TRBV18 and TRBJ1-4, with D possibly matching TRBD1 (6 bases). The read ends 3 residues early relative to the CDR3; the germline J gene fills the gap. Trimming removed 2 bases from V and 4 bases from J, with 8 bases in between. Germline V gene sequence: CDR1 KGHSH, CDR2 LQKENI. The CDR3 has 14 residues. The complete variable domain, with remaining parts taken from reference TRBV18 and TRBJ1-4, reads NAGVMQNPRHLVRRRGQEARLRCSPMKGHSHVYWYRQLPEEGLKFMVYLQKENIIDESGMPKERFSAEFPKEGPSILRIQQVVRGDSAAYFCASSPGGINEKLFFGSGTQLSVL.

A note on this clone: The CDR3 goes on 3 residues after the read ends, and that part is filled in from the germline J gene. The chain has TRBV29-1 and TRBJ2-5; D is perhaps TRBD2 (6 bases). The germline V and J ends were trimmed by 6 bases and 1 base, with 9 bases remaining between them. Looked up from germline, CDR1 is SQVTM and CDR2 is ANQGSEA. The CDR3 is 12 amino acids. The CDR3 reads CSVLTSQETQYF. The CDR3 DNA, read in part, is TGCAGCGTCCTGACTAGCCAAGAGACC.

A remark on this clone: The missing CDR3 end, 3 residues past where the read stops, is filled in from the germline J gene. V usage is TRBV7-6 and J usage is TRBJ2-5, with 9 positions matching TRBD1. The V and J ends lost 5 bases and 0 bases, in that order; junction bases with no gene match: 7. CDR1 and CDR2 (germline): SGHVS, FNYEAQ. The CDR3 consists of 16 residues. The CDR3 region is CASSHSRTGDQETQYF. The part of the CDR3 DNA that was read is TGTGCCAGCAGCCACTCTCGGACAGGGGACCAAGAGACC.

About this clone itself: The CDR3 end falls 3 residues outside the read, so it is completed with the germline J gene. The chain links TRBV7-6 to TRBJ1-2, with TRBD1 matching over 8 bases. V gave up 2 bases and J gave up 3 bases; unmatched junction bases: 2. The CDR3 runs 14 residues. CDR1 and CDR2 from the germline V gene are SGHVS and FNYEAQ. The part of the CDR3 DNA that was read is TGTGCCAGCAGCTTATTACAGGGGGACTATGGC. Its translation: CASSLLQGDYG. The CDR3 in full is CASSLLQGDYGYTF. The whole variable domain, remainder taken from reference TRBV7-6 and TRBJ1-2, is GAGVSQSPRYKVTKRGQDVALRCDPISGHVSLYWYRQALGQGPEFLTYFNYEAQQDKSGLPNDRFSAERPEGSISTLTIQRTEQRDSAMYRCASSLLQGDYGYTFGSGTRLTVV.

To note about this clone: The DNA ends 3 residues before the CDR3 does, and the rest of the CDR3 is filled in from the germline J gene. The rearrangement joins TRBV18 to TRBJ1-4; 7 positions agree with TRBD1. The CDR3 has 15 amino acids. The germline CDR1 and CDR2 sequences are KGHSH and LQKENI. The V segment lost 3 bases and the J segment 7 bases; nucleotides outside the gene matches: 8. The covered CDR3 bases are TGTGCCAGCTCACCGTCAAGGGACAGACCTGAAAAA. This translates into CASSPSRDRPEK. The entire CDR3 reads CASSPSRDRPEKLFF.

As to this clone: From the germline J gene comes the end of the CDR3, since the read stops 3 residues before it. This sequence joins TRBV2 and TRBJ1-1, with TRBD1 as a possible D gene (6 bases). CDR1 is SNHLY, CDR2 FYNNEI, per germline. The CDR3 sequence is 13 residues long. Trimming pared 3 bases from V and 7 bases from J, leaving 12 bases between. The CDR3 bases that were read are TGTGCCAGCAGTGAGTACCAGGGGAATGAA. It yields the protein CASSEYQGNE. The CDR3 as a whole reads CASSEYQGNEAFF.

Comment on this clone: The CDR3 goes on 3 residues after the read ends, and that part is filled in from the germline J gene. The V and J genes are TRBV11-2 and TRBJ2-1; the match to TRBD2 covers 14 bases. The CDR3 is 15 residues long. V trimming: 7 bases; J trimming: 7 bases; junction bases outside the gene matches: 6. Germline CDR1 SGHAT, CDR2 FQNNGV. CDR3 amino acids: CASTKGLAGVNEQFF. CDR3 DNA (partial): TGTGCCAGCACAAAGGGACTAGCGGGAGTAAATGAG.

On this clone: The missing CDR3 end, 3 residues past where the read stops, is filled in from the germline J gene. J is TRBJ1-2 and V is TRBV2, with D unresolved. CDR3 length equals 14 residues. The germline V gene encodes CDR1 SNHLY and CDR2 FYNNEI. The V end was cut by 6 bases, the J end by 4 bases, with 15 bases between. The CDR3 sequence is CASRASGDIYGYTF. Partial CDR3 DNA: TGTGCCAGCAGAGCATCCGGTGACATCTATGGC.

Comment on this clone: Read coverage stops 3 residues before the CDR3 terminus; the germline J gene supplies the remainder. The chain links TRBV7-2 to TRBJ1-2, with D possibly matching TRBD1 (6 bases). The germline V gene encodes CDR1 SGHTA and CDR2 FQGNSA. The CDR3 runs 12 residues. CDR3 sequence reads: CASSPDRNGYTF. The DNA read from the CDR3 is TGTGCCAGCAGCCCGGACAGAAACGGC.